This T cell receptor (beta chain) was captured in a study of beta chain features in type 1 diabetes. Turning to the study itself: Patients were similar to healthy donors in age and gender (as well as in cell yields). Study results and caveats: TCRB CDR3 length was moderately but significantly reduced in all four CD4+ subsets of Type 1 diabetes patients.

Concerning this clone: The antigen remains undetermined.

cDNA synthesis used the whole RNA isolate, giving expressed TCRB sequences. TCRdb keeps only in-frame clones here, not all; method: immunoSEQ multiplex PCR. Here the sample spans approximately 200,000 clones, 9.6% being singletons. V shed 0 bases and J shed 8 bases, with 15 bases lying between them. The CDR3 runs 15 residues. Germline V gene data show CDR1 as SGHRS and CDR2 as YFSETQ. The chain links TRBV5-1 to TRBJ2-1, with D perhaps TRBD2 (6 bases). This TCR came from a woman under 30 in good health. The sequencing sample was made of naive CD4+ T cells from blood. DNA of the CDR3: TGCGCCAGCAGCTTGGCGGGGGTGAAAGATCATGAGCAGTTCTTC. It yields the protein CASSLAGVKDHEQFF.